The clone carrying this T cell receptor beta chain was detected many times. The antigen is not known. This record belongs to a study of T cells after yellow fever vaccination. In germline, CDR1 is MNHEY, CDR2 SVGAGI. V trimming: 7 bases; J trimming: 9 bases; junction bases outside the gene matches: 15. This CDR3 is built from 15 residues. A process of 5'RACE template switching, which added a universal primer site and UMIs, was used to make TCR cDNA. In TCRdb, the 5' RACE reads were re-called with MiXCR into one record per CDR3 protein. The data show about 74,000 distinct CDR3 sequences, approximately 7% seen once. General study points: Few clonotypes appeared in both CD4 and CD8 compartments. Clones from primary vaccination mostly reappeared after the booster (less than 98% CD4, just over 85% CD8). By day 5 rather than day 15, the secondary response had peaked, though it was weaker.

The chain combines TRBV6-5 with TRBJ2-1; 7 bases are a match to TRBD2. The TCR was taken from a man aged 18 to 29 who received the YFV17D yellow fever vaccine. Here the sequenced sample was CD8+ T cells sorted from PBMCs, taken roughly 5 days after the first yellow fever vaccination. As DNA, the CDR3 is TGTGCCAGCATGCTGATTGCGGGGGTCCCCTCTGAGCAGTTCTTC. Its translation is CASMLIAGVPSEQFF.